These 18 T cell receptor beta chains share one sample of origin, sequenced in a study of blood T cells in healthy people across ages. Combining a sample-barcoded 5' primer with a J-beta primer mix, a second PCR ran for roughly 6 to 12 cycles. TCRdb passed the 5' RACE reads through MiXCR, listing each CDR3 protein once. The sample gives hundreds of thousands of distinct CDR3 sequences, 20% to 30% of which show up once; under 3% is in the top ten. These sequences were also reported in another study, on T cells of mothers and their children.

The sequencing input was blood. These receptors were collected from a boy younger than 18 in good health.

A few counts support this clonotype. This chain connects TRBV28 to TRBJ2-7; 9 bases line up with TRBD2. CDR3 length equals 12 residues. Unmatched junction bases numbered 5, after V lost 11 bases and J lost 3 bases. Germline lookup yields CDR1 MDHEN and CDR2 SYDVKM. The CDR3 protein is CASAGGRYEQYF. The CDR3 DNA reads as TGTGCCTCGGCGGGGGGGCGCTACGAGCAGTACTTC.

The V and J genes are TRBV7-9 and TRBJ1-1, with D unresolved. The CDR3 consists of 16 residues. Between the trimmed V and J ends, which lost 1 base and 0 bases, there was a span of 12 bases. Germline CDR1 reads SEHNR; CDR2 reads FQNEAQ (reference sequence). CDR3 bases: TGTGCCAGCAGCTTAGGGGTGGCCAGTATGAACACTGAAGCTTTCTTT. Translated, it gives CASSLGVASMNTEAFF.

Only a few counts were recorded for this clonotype. This chain uses TRBV9 with TRBJ1-6; tentative D call: TRBD1 (5 bases). The CDR3 spans 15 residues. Germline V CDR1 and CDR2: SGDLS, YYNGEE. V lost 0 bases and J lost 6, with 10 bases in between. The DNA for the CDR3 is TGTGCCAGCAGCGTAGGGGGGTCAGTTAATTCACCCCTCCACTTT. Translation gives CASSVGGSVNSPLHF.

The V call is TRBV23-1, the J call TRBJ2-7, with 10 bases that match TRBD1. TRBV23-1 falls under the ORF class, with uncertain function. V was clipped by 9 bases and J by 3 bases; unmatched bases: 11. This CDR3 is 15 amino acids long. The CDR3 nucleotides are TGCGCCAGAGGACCGGGACAGGGGACCGTCTACGAGCAGTACTTC. Protein sequence: CARGPGQGTVYEQYF.

This clonotype was picked up a small number of times. V is TRBV11-2 and J is TRBJ1-1, with D perhaps matching TRBD1 (6 bases). Germline CDR1 is SGHAT and CDR2 is FQNNGV. Trimming removed 7 bases from V and 1 base from J, with 13 bases in between. This CDR3 has 14 residues. The CDR3, as DNA: TGTGCCAGCATCCTAGGGGGGGGGAACACTGAAGCTTTCTTT. This translates into CASILGGGNTEAFF.

This chain uses TRBV10-3 with TRBJ2-7; D assignment may be TRBD1 or TRBD2 (5 bases each). Germline V lookup: CDR1 ENHRY, CDR2 SYGVKD. V dropped 3 bases and J dropped 2 bases, with 8 bases sitting between them. The CDR3 spans 13 residues. The CDR3 region has the DNA TGTGCCATCAGTGACAGGGAGACCTACGAGCAGTACTTC. This sequence encodes CAISDRETYEQYF.

The chain has TRBV6-5 and TRBJ2-7; D gene uncertain. The end of the DNA is better explained by TRBJ2-1, so the J call may be wrong. This CDR3 is 16 amino acids long. Germline V gene data show CDR1 as MNHEY and CDR2 as SVGAGI. CDR3 protein: CASSYDPQAVYNEQFF. The CDR3 coding sequence is TGTGCCAGCAGTTATGACCCTCAGGCAGTCTACAATGAGCAGTTCTTC.

The rearrangement joins TRBV4-1 to TRBJ1-2, with D hard to call. From germline, CDR1 is MGHRA and CDR2 YSYEKL. This CDR3 spans 11 amino acids. Here the CDR3 DNA reads TGCGCAAGTGAGGGCTACTATGGCTACACCTTC. Its translation: CASEGYYGYTF.

The chain couples TRBV2 to TRBJ2-5, with D uncertain. The CDR3 is 14 amino acids. Deletions cut 2 bases from V and 4 bases from J, with 11 bases between. The V gene's germline CDR1 is SNHLY and CDR2 FYNNEI. This CDR3 is CASSEWLVAETQYF. The CDR3 DNA sequence: TGTGCCAGCAGTGAATGGCTAGTAGCAGAGACCCAGTACTTC.

The chain has TRBV28 and TRBJ2-5; 9 bases agree with TRBD1. Germline V gene sequence: CDR1 MDHEN, CDR2 SYDVKM. This CDR3 contains 16 residues. Trimming took 4 bases from V and 5 from J; bases not matched to a gene: 11. CDR3 protein: CASSYRGTGSWETQYF. Written as DNA, the CDR3 is TGTGCCAGCAGTTATAGGGGGACAGGGAGTTGGGAGACCCAGTACTTC.

This rearrangement joins TRBV18 to TRBJ2-5; 8 bases are a match to TRBD2. With 1 base clipped from V and 5 bases from J, the junction kept 9 bases outside the gene matches. The germline gives CDR1 KGHSH, CDR2 LQKENI. The CDR3 contains 16 residues. This CDR3 is CASSPRNGLAEETQYF. DNA for the CDR3: TGTGCCAGCTCACCACGTAACGGACTAGCTGAGGAGACCCAGTACTTC.

This sequence joins TRBV12-3 or TRBV12-4 and TRBJ2-3; tentatively, D is TRBD1 (5 bases). The germline V and J ends were trimmed by 7 bases and 4 bases, with 15 bases remaining between them. This CDR3 spans 14 amino acids. The CDR3 region has the DNA TGTGCCAGCACCCCCAGGCAGGGTCCAGATACGCAGTATTTT. The encoded protein is CASTPRQGPDTQYF.

V gene TRBV10-3 combines with J gene TRBJ2-5; D call uncertain. The end of the DNA fits TRBJ2-7 better, so the J call may be wrong. CDR1 is ENHRY, CDR2 SYGVKD, per germline. The CDR3 totals 17 residues. CDR3 region: CAISESEARSSSYEQYF. The CDR3, as DNA: TGTGCCATCAGTGAGTCAGAGGCGAGGTCGAGCTCCTACGAGCAGTACTTC.

The V gene is TRBV9, the J gene TRBJ2-3; D is possibly TRBD1 (6 bases). The CDR3 is 16 residues long. Trimming removed 3 bases at V and 1 base at J, with 15 bases between. Germline CDR1 is SGDLS and CDR2 is YYNGEE. The CDR3 is CASSALWGLGTDTQYF. In DNA, the CDR3 is TGTGCCAGCAGCGCCCTCTGGGGGCTCGGCACAGATACGCAGTATTTT.

The CDR3 sequence is CASQGQGGSYEQYF. CDR3 coding DNA: TGCGCCAGCCAAGGACAGGGGGGGTCCTACGAGCAGTACTTC. This chain connects TRBV10-2 to TRBJ2-7; TRBD1 matches 10 bases. The CDR3 spans 14 residues. J lost 1 base, V lost 8 bases, and 5 bases had no gene match. Germline CDR1 is WSHSY and CDR2 is SAAADI.

The rearrangement links TRBV6-5 to TRBJ1-5; the D gene is possibly TRBD1 (5 bases). The germline V gene has CDR1 MNHEY and CDR2 SVGAGI. Trimming pared 7 bases from V and 4 bases from J, leaving 11 bases between. The CDR3 spans 13 residues. The CDR3, as DNA: TGTGCCAGCACGGGGGGGTGGAATCAGCCCCAGCATTTT. It yields the protein CASTGGWNQPQHF.

There are a few counts of this clonotype. At one end, the junction sequence differs from germline, possibly due to a read error. The chain uses TRBV12-3 or TRBV12-4 and TRBJ2-3, with 8 positions matching TRBD2. CDR3 length: 16 residues. Written as DNA, the CDR3 is TGTGCCAGTAGTTTCGCGGGGGGCTTCAGCACAGATACGCAGTATTTT. Its translation: CASSFAGGFSTDTQYF.

This chain connects TRBV20-1 to TRBJ1-4, with 10 bases aligning to TRBD1. After removal of 6 bases from V and 7 bases from J, the junction contained 8 bases not matched to a gene. This CDR3 comprises 14 residues. CDR1 DFQATT and CDR2 SNEGSKA come from the germline V gene (reference sequence). The CDR3 sequence: CSAEPGQGTEKLFF. For the CDR3, the DNA is TGCAGTGCAGAACCGGGACAGGGGACTGAAAAACTGTTTTTT.